The 20 T cell receptor beta chains given below trace back to one sample, sequenced in a study of CD8+CD57+ T cells in acquired aplastic anemia. TCR beta VDJ and CDR3 profiles were obtained from a genomic DNA template. Via MiXCR, TCRdb re-called the reads, giving one row per CDR3 protein. The repertoire has about 190,000 distinct CDR3 sequences, 50% to 55% of them found once; the top ten carry about 17%. What was sequenced was sorted CD4+, CD8+, or CD8+CD57+ T cells (not recorded which) from PBMCs. Source of these receptors: a human donor in good health, serving as a control.

This clonotype was found a few times. The chain couples TRBV7-6 to TRBJ1-6, with 8 bases fitting TRBD1. V lost 2 bases to trimming and J lost 6 bases; unmatched junction nucleotides: 9. The CDR3 extends over 17 amino acids. The germline gives CDR1 SGHVS, CDR2 FNYEAQ. DNA for the CDR3: TGTGCCAGCAGCTTACTGATTGGACAGGGCCCTAATTCACCCCTCCACTTT. Its translation: CASSLLIGQGPNSPLHF.

This clonotype was seen many times. The chain joins TRBV20-1 to TRBJ1-5; TRBD1 aligns across 10 bases. The junction had 0 bases not matched to a gene; V was cut back by 3 bases and J by 4 bases. CDR3 size: 13 residues. Germline lookup yields CDR1 DFQATT and CDR2 SNEGSKA (reference sequence). CDR3 in amino acids: CSARGQGNQPQHF. CDR3 bases: TGCAGTGCTAGGGGACAGGGGAATCAGCCCCAGCATTTT.

CDR3 DNA sequence: TGTGCCAGCAGCTTAGGGTCCGCCACAGATACGCAGTATTTT. Translation gives CASSLGSATDTQYF. This rearrangement joins TRBV7-2 to TRBJ2-3; D is unclear. This CDR3 spans 14 amino acids. The V and J ends lost 1 base and 2 bases respectively, with 7 bases between them. CDR1 and CDR2 from the germline V gene are SGHTA and FQGNSA.

This clonotype was found many times. This sequence joins TRBV19 and TRBJ2-7; 7 bases agree with TRBD2. This CDR3 spans 14 amino acids. J lost 4 bases, V lost 6 bases, and 9 bases had no gene match. Germline CDR1 LNHDA, CDR2 SQIVND (reference sequence). The CDR3 coding sequence is TGTGCCAGTAGCCTCCGGGGAGGGTCGTACGAGCAGTACTTC. It yields the protein CASSLRGGSYEQYF.

The chain is built from TRBV7-9 and TRBJ2-7; 7 nucleotides align to TRBD1. V lost 5 bases and J lost 7; bases outside the gene matches: 5. Per germline, CDR1 SEHNR and CDR2 FQNEAQ (reference sequence). This CDR3 contains 12 residues. The CDR3 DNA is TGTGCCAGCAGCGGGCAGGGGGAGGAGCAGTACTTC. This encodes CASSGQGEEQYF. Variable domain in full (rest from reference TRBV7-9 and TRBJ2-7): DTGVSQNPRHKITKRGQNVTFRCDPISEHNRLYWYRQTLGQGPEFLTYFQNEAQLEKSRLLSDRFSAERPKGSFSTLEIQRTEQGDSAMYLCASSGQGEEQYFGPGTRLTVT.

The chain carries TRBV20-1 and TRBJ1-4; 9 bases fit TRBD1. Unmatched junction bases numbered 13, after V lost 6 bases and J lost 8 bases. CDR1 DFQATT and CDR2 SNEGSKA come from the germline V gene (reference sequence). The CDR3 runs 15 residues. The DNA of the CDR3 is TGCAGTGCACTACAGGGGGCAGATAGGAAGGAAAAACTGTTTTTT. Its protein product is CSALQGADRKEKLFF.

The CDR3 bases are TGCAGCGTTTCTAGCAGATCAGATACGCAGTATTTT. Encoded protein: CSVSSRSDTQYF. V gene TRBV29-1 combines with J gene TRBJ2-3, with a tentative D call TRBD2 (5 bases). V was shortened by 5 bases and J by 4 bases, with 10 bases between the two germline ends. CDR1 is SQVTM and CDR2 is ANQGSEA in the germline V gene. The CDR3 totals 12 residues.

V gene TRBV25-1 combines with J gene TRBJ1-6; D may be TRBD1 (6 bases). Trimming cost V 6 bases and J 12 bases, with 15 bases left between them. Germline values: CDR1 MGHDK, CDR2 SYGVNS. There are 13 residues in the CDR3. In DNA, the CDR3 is TGTGCCAGCAGCCAGGGGTATGATTTACCCCTCCACTTT. Translating it yields CASSQGYDLPLHF.

The rearrangement joins TRBV10-1 to TRBJ1-4; D gene ambiguous. The V end was cut by 8 bases, the J end by 4 bases, with 11 bases between. Germline V gene data show CDR1 as WNHNN and CDR2 as SYGVQD (reference sequence). The CDR3 consists of 13 residues. Here the CDR3 DNA reads TGCGCCAGCGGACCGGGAATTAATGAAAAACTGTTTTTT. It yields the protein CASGPGINEKLFF.

In the case of this clonotype: A single base separates this from a much larger clone, so it may be a read error. This chain joins TRBV28 and TRBJ2-3; D possibly corresponds to TRBD2 (5 bases). This CDR3 has 13 residues. The V gene lost 11 bases and the J gene lost 4 bases, with 16 bases spanning the gap. CDR1 and CDR2 (germline): MDHEN, SYDVKM. The CDR3 nucleotides are TGTGCCTGTCTCTCGAGCGGAGCAGATACGCAGTATTTT. Translated: CACLSSGADTQYF. The variable domain in full, with the rest retrieved from reference TRBV28 and TRBJ2-3, is DVKVTQSSRYLVKRTGEKVFLECVQDMDHENMFWYRQDPGLGLRLIYFSYDVKMKEKGDIPEGYSVSREKKERFSLILESASTNQTSMYLCACLSSGADTQYFGPGTRLTVL.

The chain couples TRBV19 to TRBJ1-2, with D possibly matching TRBD1 (6 bases). This CDR3 has 11 residues. With 7 bases removed from V and 4 bases from J, the gap between germline ends came to 7 bases. The V gene's germline CDR1 is LNHDA and CDR2 SQIVND (reference sequence). The CDR3 DNA reads as TGTGCCAGTATGGGGGCCTATGGCTACACCTTC. The encoded protein is CASMGAYGYTF.

The chain couples TRBV9 to TRBJ1-3; D unclear. Germline V gene lookup returns CDR1 SGDLS and CDR2 YYNGEE. Trimming pared 5 bases from V and 0 bases from J, leaving 3 bases between. This CDR3 spans 12 amino acids. The CDR3 loop reads CASRDSGNTIYF. CDR3 bases: TGTGCCAGCAGGGACTCTGGAAACACCATATATTTT.

The rearrangement joins TRBV20-1 to TRBJ2-1; D is uncertain. Deletions cut 1 base from V and 5 bases from J, with 6 bases between. CDR3 size: 12 residues. Germline-derived CDR1 and CDR2 are DFQATT and SNEGSKA (reference sequence). CDR3 sequence: CSARGRHNEQFF. In DNA form, the CDR3 reads TGCAGTGCTAGAGGCAGACACAATGAGCAGTTCTTC.

CDR3 protein: CASSLGLAGGPGQETQYF. The CDR3 DNA sequence: TGTGCCAGCAGCTTGGGACTAGCGGGGGGGCCTGGCCAAGAGACCCAGTACTTC. J is TRBJ2-5 and V is TRBV7-9; TRBD2 aligns across 16 bases. V trimming: 3 bases; J trimming: 1 base; junction bases outside the gene matches: 5. The CDR3 spans 18 residues. Germline lookup yields CDR1 SEHNR and CDR2 FQNEAQ (reference sequence).

This clonotype has at least ten counts. The chain carries TRBV3-1 and TRBJ1-2, with 7 bases aligning to TRBD1. The CDR3 loop spans 15 amino acids. After removal of 0 bases from V and 3 bases from J, the junction contained 4 bases not matched to a gene. Germline CDR1 LGHDT, CDR2 YNNKEL (reference sequence). CDR3 in DNA: TGTGCCAGCAGCCAAGACTTCAGGGGGGACTATGGCTACACCTTC. Protein: CASSQDFRGDYGYTF.

The rearrangement joins TRBV2 to TRBJ2-7; 11 nucleotides align to TRBD1. Trimming removed 6 bases from V and 1 base from J; junction bases left unmatched: 2. The CDR3 totals 14 residues. Germline V gene sequence: CDR1 SNHLY, CDR2 FYNNEI. The CDR3 DNA sequence: TGTGCCAGCAGGAGGGACAGGGGGTCCTACGAGCAGTACTTC. Its translation is CASRRDRGSYEQYF.

This clonotype was seen repeatedly, ten times or more. The gene calls are TRBV5-1 and TRBJ2-2, with D possibly called TRBD1 or TRBD2 (6 bases each). The CDR3 extends over 15 amino acids. Germline CDR1 SGHRS, CDR2 YFSETQ. Deletions cut 2 bases from V and 1 base from J, with 9 bases between. The CDR3 DNA is TGCGCCAGCAGCTTAGAGGGGGGGAACACCGGGGAGCTGTTTTTT. This codes for CASSLEGGNTGELFF.

This clonotype was counted ten times or more. The chain couples TRBV11-1 to TRBJ2-7, with D tentatively TRBD2 (6 bases). CDR3 length equals 14 residues. With 3 bases removed from V and 2 bases from J, the gap between germline ends came to 11 bases. Germline lookup yields CDR1 SGHAT and CDR2 FQDESV (reference sequence). The CDR3 loop is CASSFGTFAYEQYF. DNA for the CDR3: TGTGCCAGCAGCTTCGGGACTTTTGCCTACGAGCAGTACTTC.

This chain joins TRBV10-3 and TRBJ2-7, with D possibly being TRBD2 (6 bases). The CDR3 spans 13 residues. CDR1 and CDR2 (germline): ENHRY, SYGVKD. The V gene lost 7 bases and the J gene lost 7 bases, with 17 bases spanning the gap. The CDR3 sequence is CAIMEGKAGEQYF. The CDR3, as DNA: TGTGCCATCATGGAGGGCAAGGCTGGGGAGCAGTACTTC.

This clonotype was seen once. The V gene is TRBV7-2, the J gene TRBJ2-3, with D perhaps TRBD1 or TRBD2 (6 bases each). In germline, CDR1 is SGHTA, CDR2 FQGNSA. This CDR3 has 15 amino acids. Trimming removed 4 bases from V and 2 bases from J, with 13 bases in between. This CDR3 is CASSSGGQSTDTQYF. Here the CDR3 DNA reads TGTGCCAGCAGCTCTGGGGGGCAGTCCACAGATACGCAGTATTTT.